The T cell receptor (beta chain) under discussion was sequenced for a study of T cells in localized non-small cell lung cancer. General study points: Adjacent lung exhibited a median of approximately 50 among the 100 most abundant tumor clones. Because sequencing included only one region (of the tumor), heterogeneity remains possible. Longer overall survival was seen with higher T cell density measured in blood. Uninvolved adjacent lung, not tumor, had the highest T cell clonality.

Points on this clone: What it binds is not known.

Using immunoSEQ multiplex PCR, the repertoire was profiled, and TCRdb retains in-frame clones only, with some absent. The top ten hold less than 9% of the sample, which has roughly 21,000 clones, about nine tenths seen once. This CDR3 has 16 amino acids. The origin of this receptor is a woman between 35 and 70 years old with stage I lung adenocarcinoma. The sequenced sample was peripheral blood, obtained before any cancer treatment. This chain links TRBV21-1 with TRBJ1-6. TRBV21-1 is termed a pseudogene. The CDR3 here is CASRRSYTSHNSPLHF. CDR3 sequence (DNA): TGTGCCAGCAGGCGTAGCTACACATCACATAATTCACCCCTCCACTTT.